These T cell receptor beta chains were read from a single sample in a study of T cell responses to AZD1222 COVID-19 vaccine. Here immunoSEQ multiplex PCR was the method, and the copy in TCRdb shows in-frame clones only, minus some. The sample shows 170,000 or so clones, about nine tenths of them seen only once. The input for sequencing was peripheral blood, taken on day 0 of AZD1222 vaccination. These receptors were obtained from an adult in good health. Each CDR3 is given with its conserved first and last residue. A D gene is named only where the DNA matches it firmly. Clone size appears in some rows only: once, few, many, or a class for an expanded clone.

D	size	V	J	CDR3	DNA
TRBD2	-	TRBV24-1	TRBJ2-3	CATAGTSGGAKDTQYF	TGTGCCACCGCCGGGACTAGCGGGGGGGCTAAAGATACGCAGTATTTT
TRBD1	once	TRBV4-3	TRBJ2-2	CASSQQGDANTGELFF	TGCGCCAGCAGCCAGCAGGGGGACGCGAACACCGGGGAGCTGTTTTTT
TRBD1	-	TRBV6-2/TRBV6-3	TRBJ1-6	CASSPQGNSPLHF	TGTGCCAGCAGCCCACAGGGGAATTCACCCCTCCACTTT
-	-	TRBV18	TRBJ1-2	CASSLRTDLNYGYTF	TGTGCCAGCTCACTTCGGACAGATCTGAACTATGGCTACACCTTC
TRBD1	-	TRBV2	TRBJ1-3	CASSRDRSSGNTIYF	TGTGCCAGCAGCCGGGACAGGTCCTCTGGAAACACCATATATTTT
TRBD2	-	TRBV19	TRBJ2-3	CASRGLAGTDTQYF	TGTGCCAGTAGAGGACTAGCGGGCACAGATACGCAGTATTTT
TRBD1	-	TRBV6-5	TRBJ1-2	CASGDRVPAGGYTF	TGTGCCAGCGGCGACAGGGTTCCTGCTGGTGGCTACACCTTC
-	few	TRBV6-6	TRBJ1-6	CASSRHVPVGNSPLHF	TGTGCCAGCAGTCGACACGTCCCGGTGGGGAATTCACCCCTCCACTTT
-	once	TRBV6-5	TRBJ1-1	CASTSPVQRTAFF	TGTGCCAGCACATCCCCAGTTCAGAGGACAGCTTTCTTT
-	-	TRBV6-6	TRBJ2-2	CASRLGELFF	TGTGCCAGCAGACTCGGGGAGCTGTTTTTT
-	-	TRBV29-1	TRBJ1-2	CSVEPLRGGKRLNYGYTF	TGCAGCGTTGAACCCCTTCGCGGGGGGAAGAGGTTAAACTATGGCTACACCTTC
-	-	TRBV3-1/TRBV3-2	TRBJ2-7	CASSRVYEQYF	TGTGCCAGCAGCCGGGTATACGAGCAGTACTTC
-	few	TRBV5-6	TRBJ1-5	CASSSGLYSNQPQHF	TGTGCCAGCAGCTCTGGACTGTATAGCAATCAGCCCCAGCATTTT
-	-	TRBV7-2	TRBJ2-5	CASSSTGTLEQETQYF	TGTGCCAGCAGCTCCACCGGGACATTAGAACAAGAGACCCAGTACTTC
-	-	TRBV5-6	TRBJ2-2	CASSPTQGTGELFF	TGTGCCAGCAGCCCGACCCAGGGAACCGGGGAGCTGTTTTTT
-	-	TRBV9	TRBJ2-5	CASSVGPGQETQYF	TGTGCCAGCAGCGTAGGGCCGGGGCAAGAGACCCAGTACTTC
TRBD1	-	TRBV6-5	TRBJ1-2	CASRIRDRGSGGYTF	TGTGCCAGCAGAATCCGGGACAGGGGTTCAGGTGGCTACACCTTC
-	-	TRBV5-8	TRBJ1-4	CASSFGGVEKLFF	TGTGCCAGCAGCTTTGGGGGTGTTGAAAAACTGTTTTTT
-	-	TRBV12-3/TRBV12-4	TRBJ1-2	CASSPFIRYGYTF	TGTGCCAGCAGTCCCTTTATCCGCTATGGCTACACCTTC
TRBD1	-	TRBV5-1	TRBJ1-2	CASTSGGNYGYTF	TGCGCCAGCACCTCAGGGGGGAACTATGGCTACACCTTC
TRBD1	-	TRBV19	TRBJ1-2	CASRALGQGVDYGYTF	TGTGCCAGTAGGGCCCTGGGACAGGGAGTAGACTATGGCTACACCTTC
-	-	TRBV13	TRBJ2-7	CASSQTSGPSGQYF	TGTGCCAGCAGCCAAACCTCGGGACCTTCTGGGCAGTACTTC
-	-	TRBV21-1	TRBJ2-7	CASSNPMTSGTSGVPLLEQYF	TGTGCCAGCAGCAACCCTATGACTAGCGGGACTAGCGGGGTCCCCCTACTCGAGCAGTACTTC
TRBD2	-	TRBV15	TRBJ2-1	CATSREVASGGFYEQFF	TGTGCCACCAGCAGAGAAGTAGCGAGCGGGGGTTTCTATGAGCAGTTCTTC
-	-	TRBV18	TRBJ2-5	CASSHRRGETQYF	TGTGCCAGCTCTCATCGACGGGGAGAGACCCAGTACTTC
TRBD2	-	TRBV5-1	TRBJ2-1	CASSLATSANEQFF	TGCGCCAGCAGCTTGGCGACTAGCGCAAATGAGCAGTTCTTC
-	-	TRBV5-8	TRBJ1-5	CASSLGGSGQPQHF	TGTGCCAGCAGCTTAGGGGGGTCGGGGCAGCCCCAGCATTTT
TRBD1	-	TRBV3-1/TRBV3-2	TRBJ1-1	CASSQDRDRGRSEAFF	TGTGCCAGCAGCCAGGATAGAGACAGGGGTCGATCCGAAGCTTTCTTT
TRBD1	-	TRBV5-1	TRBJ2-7	CASSLGWTGDYEQYF	TGCGCCAGCAGCCTAGGGTGGACAGGAGACTACGAGCAGTACTTC
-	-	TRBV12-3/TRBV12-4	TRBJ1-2	CASSSTGSEGTF	TGTGCCAGCAGTTCCACCGGGAGCGAGGGCACCTTC
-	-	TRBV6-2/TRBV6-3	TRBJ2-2	CASSYSIGELFF	TGTGCCAGCAGTTACTCGATAGGGGAGCTGTTTTTT
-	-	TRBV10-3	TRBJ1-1	CAISGGPFDRGTEAFF	TGTGCCATCAGTGGGGGGCCCTTCGATAGGGGCACTGAAGCTTTCTTT
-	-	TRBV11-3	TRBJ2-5	CASSLTAQETQYF	TGTGCCAGCAGCTTGACAGCCCAAGAGACCCAGTACTTC
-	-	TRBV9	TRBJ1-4	CASPTSGGPSNEKLFF	TGTGCCAGCCCGACTTCTGGGGGGCCATCAAATGAAAAACTGTTTTTT
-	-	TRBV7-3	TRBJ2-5	CASSSNDSQETQYF	TGTGCCAGCAGCTCGAATGACTCCCAAGAGACCCAGTACTTC
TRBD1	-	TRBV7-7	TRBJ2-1	CASSFRQGSDEQFF	TGTGCTAGCAGCTTCCGACAGGGAAGTGATGAGCAGTTCTTC
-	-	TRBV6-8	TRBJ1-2	CASSYSTRPNYGYTF	TGTGCCAGCAGTTACTCGACACGGCCCAACTATGGCTACACCTTC
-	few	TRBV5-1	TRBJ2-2	CASANPNTGELFF	TGCGCCAGCGCTAACCCGAACACCGGGGAGCTGTTTTTT
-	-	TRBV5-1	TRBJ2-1	CASSLGVSPNEQFF	TGCGCCAGCAGCTTGGGGGTAAGCCCCAATGAGCAGTTCTTC
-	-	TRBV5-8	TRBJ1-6	CASSLGVYNSPLHF	TGTGCCAGCAGCTTGGGAGTCTATAATTCACCCCTCCACTTT
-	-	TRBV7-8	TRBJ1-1	CASSPRQARTEAFF	TGTGCCAGCAGCCCGAGACAGGCCCGGACTGAAGCTTTCTTT